This T cell receptor (beta chain) came from a study of coeliac disease. Sequencing was performed with immunoSEQ multiplex PCR; in TCRdb, only in-frame clones are kept and a portion is missing. The table shows around 6,000 clones, with around 62% occurring only once. Details on this clone: Its antigen is unidentified.

There are 17 residues in the CDR3. V lost 6 bases and J 2 bases, leaving 22 bases between the germline ends. Germline loops: CDR1 SSHAT, CDR2 FNYEAQ (reference sequence). Overall study findings and caveats: Of coeliac lamina propria samples, about 55% of the 18 held published gliadin-specific TRB sequences, versus 1 of 6 controls. TRB repertoires were largely private, with most amino acid sequences found in only one sample.

This sequence was found in a man aged 65-85 years with active celiac disease. The source material was lymphocytes from the gut lamina propria. The V and J genes are TRBV7-7 and TRBJ2-5, with D tentatively TRBD2 (5 bases). The CDR3 sequence: CASSPGLGGGNQETQYF. CDR3 coding DNA: TGTGCCAGCAGTCCCGGACTCGGAGGAGGAAATCAAGAGACCCAGTACTTC.